Described below is a single T cell receptor (beta chain) sequence and its context. Germline CDR1 is MGHRA and CDR2 is YSYEKL. This CDR3 comprises 15 residues. V was shortened by 1 base and J by 0 bases, with 7 bases between the two germline ends. At least two post-ART and at least one pre-ART PBMC sample were available for each donor. Runs used v3.0 of the immunoSEQ assay and were done at survey level. Only in-frame clones appear in the TCRdb table, and some are missing; sequencing was by immunoSEQ multiplex PCR. The repertoire holds some 28,000 clones, with approximately 95% as singletons. This entry belongs to a study of long-term antiretroviral therapy in people with HIV.

Material: unsorted PBMCs, obtained 5.3 years after starting antiretroviral therapy. The receptor was isolated from a man aged 50-60 years with HIV. The V gene is TRBV4-1, the J gene TRBJ1-3; D is perhaps TRBD1 (6 bases). The CDR3 coding sequence is TGCGCCAGCAGCCAAGGGGACAACTCTGGAAACACCATATATTTT. Its translation is CASSQGDNSGNTIYF.